The T cell receptor beta chain described here comes from a study of T cell repertoires in cytomegalovirus infection. Overall study: Recently described HLA-C-restricted plus well-studied HLA-B-restricted CMV epitopes were used. Public TCR beta signatures provided an indication of both CMV infection and a matching HLA type.

Study-wide results and limits: Clonotype analysis showed dominance of the ex vivo response by HLA-C-restricted CMV-specific TCR beta clonotypes. Pooled public TCR beta family frequency picked out CMV carriers with the relevant HLA.

MiXCR was run by TCRdb on the reads, yielding one entry per CDR3 protein. The data contain 80,000 or so distinct CDR3 sequences, 20% to 30% of them singletons. This clonotype was counted a few times. Antigen unknown. V gave up 4 bases and J gave up 3 bases; unmatched junction bases: 2. The germline V gene has CDR1 SEHNR and CDR2 FQNEAQ (reference sequence). The CDR3 length is 14 residues. This sequence was found in a human donor in good health (CMV status not recorded). Some clones in this sample may be carry-over from other donors' samples. The chain has TRBV7-9 and TRBJ2-5; the match to TRBD2 covers 10 bases. Sequenced material: CD8+ T cells from cultured PBMCs, taken from culture after CMV antigen stimulation. CDR3 nucleotides: TGTGCCAGCAGCTCCGGACTAGCGGAAGAGACCCAGTACTTC. It is translated as CASSSGLAEETQYF.